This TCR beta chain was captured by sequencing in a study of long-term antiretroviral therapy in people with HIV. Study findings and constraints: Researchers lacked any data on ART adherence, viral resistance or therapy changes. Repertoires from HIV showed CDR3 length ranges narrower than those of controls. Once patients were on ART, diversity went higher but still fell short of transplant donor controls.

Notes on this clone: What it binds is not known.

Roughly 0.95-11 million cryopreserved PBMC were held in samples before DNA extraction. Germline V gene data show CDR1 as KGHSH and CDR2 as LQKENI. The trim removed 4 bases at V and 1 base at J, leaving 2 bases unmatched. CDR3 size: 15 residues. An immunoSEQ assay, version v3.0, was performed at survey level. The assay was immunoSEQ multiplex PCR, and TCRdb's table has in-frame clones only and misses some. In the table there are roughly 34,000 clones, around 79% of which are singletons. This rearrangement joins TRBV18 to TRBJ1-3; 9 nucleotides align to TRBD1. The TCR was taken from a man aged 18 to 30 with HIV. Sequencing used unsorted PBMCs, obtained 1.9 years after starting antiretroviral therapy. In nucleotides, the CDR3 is TGTGCCAGCTCACGAGGGACAGGGTCTGGAAACACCATATATTTT. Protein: CASSRGTGSGNTIYF.